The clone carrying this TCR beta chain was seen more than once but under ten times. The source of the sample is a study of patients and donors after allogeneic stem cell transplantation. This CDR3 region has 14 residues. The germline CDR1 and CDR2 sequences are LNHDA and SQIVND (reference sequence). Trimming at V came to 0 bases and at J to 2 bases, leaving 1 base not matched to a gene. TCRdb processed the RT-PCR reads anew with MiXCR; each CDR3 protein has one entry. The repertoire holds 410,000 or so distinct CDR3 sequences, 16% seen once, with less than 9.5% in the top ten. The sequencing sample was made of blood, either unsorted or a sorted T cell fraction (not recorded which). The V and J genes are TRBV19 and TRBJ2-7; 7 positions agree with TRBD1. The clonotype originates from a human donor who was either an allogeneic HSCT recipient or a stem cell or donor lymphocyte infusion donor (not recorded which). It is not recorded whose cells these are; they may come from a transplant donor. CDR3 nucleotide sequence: TGTGCCAGTAGTATAGAGACAGGGCCCTACGAGCAGTACTTC. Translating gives CASSIETGPYEQYF.